This TCR beta chain was observed in a study of beta chain features in type 1 diabetes. This CDR3 comprises 14 residues. Germline loops: CDR1 SEHNR, CDR2 FQNEAQ (reference sequence). Trimming removed 6 bases from V and 6 bases from J; junction bases left unmatched: 9. As every portion of the isolated RNA was reverse transcribed, the sequencing read expressed TCRB transcripts. There were 3.5 million or so reads on average in the naive, central memory and regulatory T cell samples. Produced via immunoSEQ multiplex PCR; TCRdb's table is partial and in-frame only. This repertoire shows hundreds of thousands of clones, about an eighth found once; its top ten account for 0.04% to 0.05%.

This chain uses TRBV7-9 with TRBJ2-3, with TRBD2 matching 7 bases. Sample: naive CD4+ T cells from blood. The receptor was derived from a woman under 30 in good health. The chain's CDR3 is CASRFVREEDTQYF. CDR3 coding DNA: TGTGCCAGCAGGTTCGTCCGGGAGGAGGATACGCAGTATTTT.